This section outlines one T cell receptor beta chain sequence together with its context. Its antigen is still unknown. Sequencing was performed with immunoSEQ multiplex PCR; in TCRdb, only in-frame clones are kept and a portion is missing. The sample records some 130,000 clones, about nine tenths being singletons. These data are taken from a study of T cell responses to AZD1222 COVID-19 vaccine. Study-level points and caveats: Baseline seropositivity occurred in only a handful of AZD1222 recipients.

The germline CDR1 and CDR2 sequences are SGHVS and FQNEAQ. The CDR3 length is 16 residues. The V and J ends lost 0 bases and 2 bases respectively, with 13 bases between them. This sequence joins TRBV7-8 and TRBJ1-1; D remains unclear. The material sequenced was peripheral blood, taken 28 days after the second AZD1222 dose. The receptor's source is an adult who received the AZD1222 COVID-19 vaccine. The CDR3 DNA follows: TGTGCCAGCAGCTTAGCGTACACTCGTTCCAACACTGAAGCTTTCTTT. Protein: CASSLAYTRSNTEAFF.